This T cell receptor (beta chain) was retrieved from a study of T cell changes during pregnancy in multiple sclerosis. Libraries were prepared by immunoSEQ multiplex PCR; TCRdb keeps only in-frame clonotypes and omits some of them. The sample includes over 90,000 clones, approximately 90% of them seen just once. Trimming cost V 3 bases and J 6 bases; bases outside gene matches: 6. Germline CDR1 reads MRHNA; CDR2 reads SNTAGT. The CDR3 spans 14 residues. The TCR originated in a female donor in good health, enrolled as a control in a pregnancy study. The starting material was peripheral blood, obtained in the second trimester of pregnancy. The chain uses TRBV6-4 and TRBJ1-2, with 8 bases lining up with TRBD1. Written as DNA, the CDR3 is TGTGCCAGCAGTGAGGAGACAGGGGCGAATGGCTACACCTTC. Its protein product is CASSEETGANGYTF.